A selection of T cell receptor beta chains follows, all from one sample in a study of CXCR3-negative and CXCR3-positive naive CD8 T cells. TCRdb re-called the 5' RACE reads and catalogs CDR3 proteins one per entry, DNA excluded. Its table lists more than 20,000 distinct CDR3 sequences. Sequencing input: naive CXCR3- CD8+ T cells from blood. The receptor set was obtained from a human donor in good health. Some clones in this sample may be carry-over from other donors' samples. Each CDR3 is given with its conserved first and last residue. Each record gives: clone size, V gene, J gene, CDR3 protein. Clone size, where shown, is once, few, many, or a class for clones that have expanded.

clone_size: -
v_call: TRBV12-3/TRBV12-4
j_call: TRBJ2-5
cdr3_aa: CASNFRKDQETQYF

clone_size: -
v_call: TRBV7-9
j_call: TRBJ2-7
cdr3_aa: CASGDQSSYEQYF

clone_size: -
v_call: TRBV4-3
j_call: TRBJ2-7
cdr3_aa: CASSQDRSYYEQYF

clone_size: -
v_call: TRBV15
j_call: TRBJ2-7
cdr3_aa: CATSRKGTEFYEQYF

clone_size: -
v_call: TRBV7-6
j_call: TRBJ2-1
cdr3_aa: CASGPSGGAARDNEQFF

clone_size: medium-sized
v_call: TRBV19
j_call: TRBJ2-5
cdr3_aa: CASSIASTGAQYF

clone_size: medium-sized
v_call: TRBV20-1
j_call: TRBJ2-7
cdr3_aa: CSARDNQGERYEQYF

clone_size: -
v_call: TRBV5-6
j_call: TRBJ1-1
cdr3_aa: CASSLLQGGTEAFF

clone_size: -
v_call: TRBV12-3/TRBV12-4
j_call: TRBJ2-3
cdr3_aa: CASSFGTDTQYF

clone_size: -
v_call: TRBV6-2/TRBV6-3
j_call: TRBJ2-3
cdr3_aa: CASSYPALAGRRGTDTQYF

clone_size: -
v_call: TRBV29-1
j_call: TRBJ1-2
cdr3_aa: CSVGSQTNYGYTF

clone_size: -
v_call: TRBV7-9
j_call: TRBJ2-1
cdr3_aa: CASSPTAISYNEQLF

clone_size: -
v_call: TRBV29-1
j_call: TRBJ2-7
cdr3_aa: CSVESGSSYEQYF

clone_size: -
v_call: TRBV5-5
j_call: TRBJ2-2
cdr3_aa: CASSSRTGPGELFF

clone_size: -
v_call: TRBV29-1
j_call: TRBJ2-5
cdr3_aa: CSLAGSQQETQYF

clone_size: -
v_call: TRBV28
j_call: TRBJ2-1
cdr3_aa: CASSLGLERSNEQFF

clone_size: -
v_call: TRBV28
j_call: TRBJ2-3
cdr3_aa: CASTLGDPSTDTQYF

clone_size: -
v_call: TRBV7-9
j_call: TRBJ1-6
cdr3_aa: CASDGGQENSPLHF

clone_size: -
v_call: TRBV28
j_call: TRBJ2-3
cdr3_aa: CASSFPADTQYF

clone_size: -
v_call: TRBV7-2
j_call: TRBJ2-1
cdr3_aa: CASSSLYGLAGTYNEQFF

clone_size: -
v_call: TRBV28
j_call: TRBJ2-7
cdr3_aa: CASRRRDRGQGLTYERYF

clone_size: -
v_call: TRBV3-1
j_call: TRBJ2-7
cdr3_aa: CASSQDLGQKPYEQYF

clone_size: -
v_call: TRBV28
j_call: TRBJ2-2
cdr3_aa: CASVGGTGELFF

clone_size: medium-sized
v_call: TRBV4-3
j_call: TRBJ2-3
cdr3_aa: CASSQEFVGSALDTQYF